These T cell receptor beta chains were read from a single sample in a study of cytomegalovirus exposure and HLA in healthy donors. Assay used: immunoSEQ multiplex PCR; TCRdb lists only in-frame clones, some missing. The profile shows about 110,000 clones, 80% to 85% of them singletons. The sequenced sample was PBMCs. The receptors were gathered from a woman aged 55-70 years in good health and CMV-seropositive. Each CDR3 is given with its conserved first and last residue. Fields, in order: V gene, D gene, clone size, J gene, CDR3 protein, CDR3 DNA. A D gene is named only where the DNA matches it firmly. Size values are once, few and many counts, or a class for expanded clones, and some rows have none.

v_call: TRBV4-1
d_call: NA
clone_size: NA
j_call: TRBJ1-1
cdr3_aa: CASSQVVQAIMNTEAFF
cdr3_nt: TGCGCCAGCAGCCAAGTGGTGCAGGCGATAATGAACACTGAAGCTTTCTTT

v_call: TRBV28
d_call: NA
clone_size: NA
j_call: TRBJ1-1
cdr3_aa: CASSGTFPNTEAFF
cdr3_nt: TGTGCCAGCAGTGGGACATTCCCGAACACTGAAGCTTTCTTT

v_call: TRBV11-3
d_call: TRBD1
clone_size: NA
j_call: TRBJ2-3
cdr3_aa: CASSLGDRLRADTQYF
cdr3_nt: TGTGCCAGCAGCTTAGGGGACAGGCTGAGGGCAGATACGCAGTATTTT

v_call: TRBV9
d_call: TRBD1
clone_size: NA
j_call: TRBJ1-1
cdr3_aa: CASSGDRSVAFF
cdr3_nt: TGTGCCAGCAGCGGGGACAGGTCGGTAGCTTTCTTT

v_call: TRBV5-8
d_call: NA
clone_size: NA
j_call: TRBJ1-2
cdr3_aa: CASSLDVYSSDYGYTF
cdr3_nt: TGTGCCAGCAGCTTGGATGTCTACAGTTCAGACTATGGCTACACCTTC

v_call: TRBV6-6
d_call: NA
clone_size: NA
j_call: TRBJ2-1
cdr3_aa: CASSRGGLVNEQFF
cdr3_nt: TGTGCCAGCAGTCGGGGAGGTTTGGTAAATGAGCAGTTCTTC

v_call: TRBV28
d_call: NA
clone_size: NA
j_call: TRBJ1-2
cdr3_aa: CASRRGTGRTGYTF
cdr3_nt: TGTGCCAGCAGGCGAGGTACAGGGAGAACTGGCTACACCTTC

v_call: TRBV9
d_call: TRBD1
clone_size: once
j_call: TRBJ2-3
cdr3_aa: CASSSFRGQSSYFVDTQYF
cdr3_nt: TGTGCCAGCAGCTCCTTTAGGGGGCAAAGCAGTTATTTCGTCGATACGCAGTATTTT

v_call: TRBV7-6
d_call: TRBD2
clone_size: NA
j_call: TRBJ2-7
cdr3_aa: CASSSLNLAGGFYEQYF
cdr3_nt: TGTGCCAGCAGCTCCTTGAATCTAGCGGGAGGATTCTACGAGCAGTACTTC

v_call: TRBV6-1
d_call: NA
clone_size: once
j_call: TRBJ1-5
cdr3_aa: CASSGSTMGQPQHF
cdr3_nt: TGTGCCAGCAGCGGCTCGACGATGGGCCAGCCCCAGCATTTT

v_call: TRBV30
d_call: TRBD1
clone_size: NA
j_call: TRBJ1-2
cdr3_aa: CAWGGMATGGIDYGYTF
cdr3_nt: TGTGCCTGGGGCGGAATGGCGACAGGGGGCATAGACTATGGCTACACCTTC

v_call: TRBV18
d_call: NA
clone_size: once
j_call: TRBJ1-2
cdr3_aa: CASSPIQGNFYGYTF
cdr3_nt: TGTGCCAGCTCACCTATCCAGGGGAATTTCTATGGCTACACCTTC

v_call: TRBV18
d_call: TRBD2
clone_size: NA
j_call: TRBJ2-7
cdr3_aa: CASSPRSSGASYEQYF
cdr3_nt: TGTGCCAGCTCACCGCGATCTAGCGGGGCATCCTACGAGCAGTACTTC

v_call: TRBV16
d_call: TRBD2
clone_size: NA
j_call: TRBJ2-7
cdr3_aa: CASSQWTSGPYYEQYF
cdr3_nt: TGTGCCAGCAGCCAATGGACTAGCGGTCCTTACTACGAGCAGTACTTC

v_call: TRBV14
d_call: TRBD2
clone_size: NA
j_call: TRBJ2-1
cdr3_aa: CASSRSGGNEQFF
cdr3_nt: TGTGCCAGCAGCCGGTCGGGAGGGAATGAGCAGTTCTTC

v_call: TRBV12-5
d_call: TRBD2
clone_size: medium-sized
j_call: TRBJ2-5
cdr3_aa: CASGPTSEETQYF
cdr3_nt: TGTGCTAGTGGGCCGACTAGCGAAGAGACCCAGTACTTC

v_call: TRBV6-1
d_call: TRBD1
clone_size: few
j_call: TRBJ2-5
cdr3_aa: CASSISSGGVETQYF
cdr3_nt: TGTGCCAGCAGCATCTCTTCAGGGGGAGTAGAGACCCAGTACTTC

v_call: TRBV28
d_call: NA
clone_size: NA
j_call: TRBJ2-2
cdr3_aa: CASSSARGHKFTGELFF
cdr3_nt: TGTGCCAGCTCCTCCGCCCGGGGACACAAGTTCACCGGGGAGCTGTTTTTT

v_call: TRBV19
d_call: NA
clone_size: NA
j_call: TRBJ1-2
cdr3_aa: CASRLRAGTANYGYTF
cdr3_nt: TGTGCCAGTAGACTCAGGGCGGGGACGGCTAACTATGGCTACACCTTC

v_call: TRBV27
d_call: NA
clone_size: NA
j_call: TRBJ1-2
cdr3_aa: CASTLSGSSAGYTF
cdr3_nt: TGTGCCAGCACTCTATCTGGGAGTTCGGCAGGCTACACCTTC

v_call: TRBV2
d_call: NA
clone_size: NA
j_call: TRBJ2-5
cdr3_aa: CASRREAETQYF
cdr3_nt: TGTGCCAGCAGGAGGGAGGCCGAGACCCAGTACTTC

v_call: TRBV19
d_call: NA
clone_size: NA
j_call: TRBJ1-2
cdr3_aa: CASTRDSLYYGYTF
cdr3_nt: TGTGCCAGTACCCGCGACAGCCTATACTATGGCTACACCTTC

v_call: TRBV6-1
d_call: TRBD1
clone_size: NA
j_call: TRBJ2-5
cdr3_aa: CAGRTGGVETQYF
cdr3_nt: TGTGCCGGTAGGACAGGGGGCGTGGAGACCCAGTACTTC

v_call: TRBV19
d_call: TRBD1
clone_size: NA
j_call: TRBJ1-5
cdr3_aa: CASSPATGVSNQPQHF
cdr3_nt: TGTGCCAGTAGTCCGGCAACAGGGGTTAGCAATCAGCCCCAGCATTTT

v_call: TRBV29-1
d_call: TRBD1
clone_size: NA
j_call: TRBJ2-6
cdr3_aa: CSVTQGAGANVLTF
cdr3_nt: TGCAGCGTTACGCAGGGGGCTGGGGCCAACGTCCTGACTTTC

v_call: TRBV11-2
d_call: TRBD2
clone_size: NA
j_call: TRBJ2-1
cdr3_aa: CASSLDPGLAGLFDEQFF
cdr3_nt: TGTGCCAGCAGCTTAGATCCTGGACTAGCGGGACTATTCGATGAGCAGTTCTTC

v_call: TRBV2
d_call: TRBD2
clone_size: NA
j_call: TRBJ2-7
cdr3_aa: CASKLRIGTSGSYEQYF
cdr3_nt: TGTGCCAGCAAGCTCAGGATCGGGACTAGCGGCTCCTACGAGCAGTACTTC

v_call: TRBV10-3
d_call: NA
clone_size: NA
j_call: TRBJ2-6
cdr3_aa: CAISLRSSGANVLTF
cdr3_nt: TGTGCCATCAGCCTCAGATCCTCTGGGGCCAACGTCCTGACTTTC

v_call: TRBV6-4
d_call: NA
clone_size: NA
j_call: TRBJ2-2
cdr3_aa: CASSDERDTGELFF
cdr3_nt: TGTGCCAGCAGTGACGAGCGGGACACCGGGGAGCTGTTTTTT

v_call: TRBV19
d_call: TRBD2
clone_size: once
j_call: TRBJ2-1
cdr3_aa: CASSIGLAGGTSYNEQFF
cdr3_nt: TGTGCCAGTAGTATCGGTCTAGCGGGAGGTACCTCCTACAATGAGCAGTTCTTC

v_call: TRBV6-5
d_call: TRBD1
clone_size: NA
j_call: TRBJ2-7
cdr3_aa: CASTPTGVGSYEQYF
cdr3_nt: TGTGCCAGCACGCCGACAGGGGTCGGCTCCTACGAGCAGTACTTC

v_call: TRBV2
d_call: NA
clone_size: few
j_call: TRBJ2-7
cdr3_aa: CASSTGQGVYEQYF
cdr3_nt: TGTGCCAGCAGCACTGGCCAGGGCGTCTACGAGCAGTACTTC

v_call: TRBV9
d_call: TRBD1
clone_size: NA
j_call: TRBJ2-6
cdr3_aa: CASSGQRRDRGNSGANVLTF
cdr3_nt: TGTGCCAGCAGCGGGCAGCGCCGGGACAGGGGGAACTCTGGGGCCAACGTCCTGACTTTC

v_call: TRBV19
d_call: TRBD2
clone_size: NA
j_call: TRBJ2-2
cdr3_aa: CASNQWLAGSGELFF
cdr3_nt: TGTGCCAGTAACCAATGGCTAGCGGGATCCGGGGAGCTGTTTTTT

v_call: TRBV9
d_call: TRBD2
clone_size: NA
j_call: TRBJ2-2
cdr3_aa: CASSAGLAGEMYTGELFF
cdr3_nt: TGTGCCAGCAGCGCGGGACTAGCGGGAGAAATGTACACCGGGGAGCTGTTTTTT

v_call: TRBV28
d_call: TRBD1
clone_size: NA
j_call: TRBJ1-2
cdr3_aa: CASSLTRGRYGYTF
cdr3_nt: TGTGCCAGCAGTTTAACCAGGGGGAGGTATGGCTACACCTTC

v_call: TRBV19
d_call: NA
clone_size: NA
j_call: TRBJ1-2
cdr3_aa: CASSMVREGDGYTF
cdr3_nt: TGTGCCAGTAGTATGGTCAGGGAAGGGGATGGCTACACCTTC

v_call: TRBV27
d_call: TRBD1
clone_size: few
j_call: TRBJ2-2
cdr3_aa: CASSKTGGLRYTGELFF
cdr3_nt: TGTGCCAGCAGTAAAACAGGGGGCCTCAGATACACCGGGGAGCTGTTTTTT

v_call: TRBV28
d_call: NA
clone_size: NA
j_call: TRBJ1-2
cdr3_aa: CASSSVWGDYGYTF
cdr3_nt: TGTGCCAGCAGTTCCGTGTGGGGGGACTATGGCTACACCTTC

v_call: TRBV28
d_call: NA
clone_size: NA
j_call: TRBJ2-2
cdr3_aa: CASHRLAPSVTGELFF
cdr3_nt: TGTGCCAGCCACCGCCTCGCACCCAGCGTCACCGGGGAGCTGTTTTTT

v_call: TRBV6-1
d_call: NA
clone_size: NA
j_call: TRBJ2-2
cdr3_aa: CASSEVWPRVTGELFF
cdr3_nt: TGTGCCAGCAGTGAAGTATGGCCCCGGGTCACCGGGGAGCTGTTTTTT

v_call: TRBV13
d_call: NA
clone_size: NA
j_call: TRBJ2-3
cdr3_aa: CASSEIAGFTDMQYF
cdr3_nt: TGTGCCAGCAGCGAAATTGCAGGGTTCACAGATATGCAGTATTTT

v_call: TRBV27
d_call: TRBD1
clone_size: NA
j_call: TRBJ2-7
cdr3_aa: CASSRQGKESYEQYF
cdr3_nt: TGTGCCAGCAGCAGACAGGGGAAGGAGTCCTACGAGCAGTACTTC

v_call: TRBV29-1
d_call: NA
clone_size: NA
j_call: TRBJ1-1
cdr3_aa: CSVEKGDTGFEAFF
cdr3_nt: TGCAGCGTTGAAAAGGGGGATACAGGGTTTGAAGCTTTCTTT

v_call: TRBV15
d_call: NA
clone_size: NA
j_call: TRBJ1-1
cdr3_aa: CARTGQNTEAFF
cdr3_nt: TGTGCCAGAACAGGGCAGAACACTGAAGCTTTCTTT

v_call: TRBV5-4
d_call: TRBD1
clone_size: once
j_call: TRBJ1-1
cdr3_aa: CASSPAGQGNTEAFF
cdr3_nt: TGTGCCAGCAGCCCGGCGGGACAGGGCAACACTGAAGCTTTCTTT

v_call: TRBV4-1
d_call: NA
clone_size: few
j_call: TRBJ1-3
cdr3_aa: CASSQGRSSGNTIYF
cdr3_nt: TGCGCCAGCAGCCAAGGCCGTAGCTCTGGAAACACCATATATTTT

v_call: TRBV18
d_call: NA
clone_size: NA
j_call: TRBJ2-3
cdr3_aa: CASSGWESSTDTQYF
cdr3_nt: TGTGCCAGCTCAGGATGGGAGAGCTCCACAGATACGCAGTATTTT